Listed below are T cell receptor beta chains from one sample, sequenced in a study of cytomegalovirus exposure and HLA in healthy donors. Profiling relied on immunoSEQ multiplex PCR, and the TCRdb table lists in-frame clones only, not all of them. The table shows about 130,000 clones, with approximately 95% occurring only once. Sample: PBMCs. These receptors originate from a man between 18 and 35 years old in good health and CMV-seronegative. CDR3s include the opening cysteine and the closing phenylalanine or tryptophan. A D gene is named only where the DNA matches it firmly. For some rows the clone size is stated as once, few or many, or as a class when expanded; others skip it.

DNA,CDR3,size,V,J,D
TGTGCCAGCCAAACACGGCTAGGGGCCGGGGAGCTGTTTTTT,CASQTRLGAGELFF,-,TRBV5-4,TRBJ2-2,-
TGTGCCAGCAGTGCCGGGACAGGCGTGGAGGAGCAGTACTTC,CASSAGTGVEEQYF,-,TRBV28,TRBJ2-7,TRBD1
TGTGCCAGCAGTTTTGGGACAGGAGCGAACTACACCTTC,CASSFGTGANYTF,-,TRBV27,TRBJ1-2,TRBD1
TGTGCCAGCAAGACGACTAGCGGGAGCTCCTACGAGCAGTACTTC,CASKTTSGSSYEQYF,-,TRBV2,TRBJ2-7,TRBD2
TGTGCCAGCAGAATTGGACAGCTTAGCAATCAGCCCCAGCATTTT,CASRIGQLSNQPQHF,-,TRBV27,TRBJ1-5,-
TGTGCCAGCAGCTTCCAGGGAGGCGAGCAGTACTTC,CASSFQGGEQYF,-,TRBV5-4,TRBJ2-7,-
TGTGCCAGCAGCTCTCCTCTGGGACTAGCGGGAACCTACGAGCAGTACTTC,CASSSPLGLAGTYEQYF,-,TRBV7-9,TRBJ2-7,TRBD2
TGTGCCAGCACCCCCGGGACAGGCCTCTACGAGCAGTACTTC,CASTPGTGLYEQYF,-,TRBV5-4,TRBJ2-7,TRBD1
TGTGCCTGGGGCCTCGGGGGGTCCGGGGAGCTGTTTTTT,CAWGLGGSGELFF,-,TRBV30,TRBJ2-2,TRBD2
TGCGCCAGCAGCCGGCAGGTGAACACTGAAGCTTTCTTT,CASSRQVNTEAFF,-,TRBV4-3,TRBJ1-1,-
TGTGCCAGCAGCACCTACCGACTAGCGGGAGGGGATACGCAGTATTTT,CASSTYRLAGGDTQYF,once,TRBV7-2,TRBJ2-3,TRBD2
TGTGCCAGCAGCCGTCACAGGGATACTGAAGCTTTCTTT,CASSRHRDTEAFF,-,TRBV11-2,TRBJ1-1,-
TGTGCCAGCAGCCAAACGACAGGGATCCACGAGCAGTACTTC,CASSQTTGIHEQYF,-,TRBV6-5,TRBJ2-7,TRBD1
TGCGCCAGCAGCACTACTAGCGGGGGGACCAATGAGCAGTTCTTC,CASSTTSGGTNEQFF,-,TRBV5-1,TRBJ2-1,TRBD2
TGTGCCTGGAGTGTAAGACTAGGGGCAGATACGCAGTATTTT,CAWSVRLGADTQYF,-,TRBV30,TRBJ2-3,-